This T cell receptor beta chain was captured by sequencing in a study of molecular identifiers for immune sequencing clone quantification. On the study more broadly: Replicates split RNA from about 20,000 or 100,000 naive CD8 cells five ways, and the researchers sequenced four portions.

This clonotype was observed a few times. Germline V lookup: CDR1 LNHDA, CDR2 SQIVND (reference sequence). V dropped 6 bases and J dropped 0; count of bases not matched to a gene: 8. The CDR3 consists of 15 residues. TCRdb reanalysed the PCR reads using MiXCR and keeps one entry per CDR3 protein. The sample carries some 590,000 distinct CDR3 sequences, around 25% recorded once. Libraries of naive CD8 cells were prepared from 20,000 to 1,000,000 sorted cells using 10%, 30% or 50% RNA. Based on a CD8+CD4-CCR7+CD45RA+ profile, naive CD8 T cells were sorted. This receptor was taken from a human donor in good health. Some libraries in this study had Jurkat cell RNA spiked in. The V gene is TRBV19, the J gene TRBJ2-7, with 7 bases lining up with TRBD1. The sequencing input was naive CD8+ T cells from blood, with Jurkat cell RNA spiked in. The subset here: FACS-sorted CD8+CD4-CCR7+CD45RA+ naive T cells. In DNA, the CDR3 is TGTGCCAGTAGAAACTGGGACAGCAGCTCCTACGAGCAGTACTTC. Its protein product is CASRNWDSSSYEQYF. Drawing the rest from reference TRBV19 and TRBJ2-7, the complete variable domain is DGGITQSPKYLFRKEGQNVTLSCEQNLNHDAMYWYRQDPGQGLRLIYYSQIVNDFQKGDIAEGYSVSREKKESFPLTVTSAQKNPTAFYLCASRNWDSSSYEQYFGPGTRLTVT.